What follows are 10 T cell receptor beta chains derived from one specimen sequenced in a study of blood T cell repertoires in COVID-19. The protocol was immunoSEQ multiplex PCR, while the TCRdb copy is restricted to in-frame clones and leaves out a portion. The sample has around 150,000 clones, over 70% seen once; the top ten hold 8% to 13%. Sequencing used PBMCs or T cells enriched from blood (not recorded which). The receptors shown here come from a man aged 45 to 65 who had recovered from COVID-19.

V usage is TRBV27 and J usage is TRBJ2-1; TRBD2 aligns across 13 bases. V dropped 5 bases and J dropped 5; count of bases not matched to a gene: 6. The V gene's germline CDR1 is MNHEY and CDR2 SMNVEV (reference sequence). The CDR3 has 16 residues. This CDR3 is CASSRPGLAGHNEQFF. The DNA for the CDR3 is TGTGCCAGCAGTCGTCCGGGACTAGCGGGACACAATGAGCAGTTCTTC.

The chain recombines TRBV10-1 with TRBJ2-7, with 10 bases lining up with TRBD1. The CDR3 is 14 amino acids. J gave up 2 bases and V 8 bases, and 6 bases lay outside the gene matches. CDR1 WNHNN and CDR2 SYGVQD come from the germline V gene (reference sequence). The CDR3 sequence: CASPRDRGTYEQYF. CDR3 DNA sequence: TGCGCCAGCCCTCGGGACAGGGGAACCTACGAGCAGTACTTC.

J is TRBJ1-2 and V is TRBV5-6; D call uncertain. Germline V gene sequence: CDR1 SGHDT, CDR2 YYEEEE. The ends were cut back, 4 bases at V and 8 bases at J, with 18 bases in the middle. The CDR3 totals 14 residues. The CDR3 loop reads CASSPNQELPGYTF. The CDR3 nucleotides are TGTGCCAGCAGCCCAAACCAAGAGCTCCCCGGCTACACCTTC.

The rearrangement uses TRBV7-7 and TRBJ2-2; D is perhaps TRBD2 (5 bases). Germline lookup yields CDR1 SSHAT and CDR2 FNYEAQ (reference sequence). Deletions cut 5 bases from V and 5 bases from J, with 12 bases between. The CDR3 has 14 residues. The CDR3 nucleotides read TGTGCCAGCAGCCCCGGGGAGTTGACCGGGGAGCTGTTTTTT. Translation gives CASSPGELTGELFF. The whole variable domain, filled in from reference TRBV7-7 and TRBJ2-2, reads GAGVSQSPRYKVTKRGQDVTLRCDPISSHATLYWYQQALGQGPEFLTYFNYEAQPDKSGLPSDRFSAERPEGSISTLTIQRTEQRDSAMYRCASSPGELTGELFFGEGSRLTVL.

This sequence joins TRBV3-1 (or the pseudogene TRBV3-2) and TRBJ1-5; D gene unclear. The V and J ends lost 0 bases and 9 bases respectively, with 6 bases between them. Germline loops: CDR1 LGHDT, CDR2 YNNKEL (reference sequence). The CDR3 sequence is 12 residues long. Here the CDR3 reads CASSQEGRPQHF. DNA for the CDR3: TGTGCCAGCAGCCAAGAAGGGAGGCCCCAGCATTTT.

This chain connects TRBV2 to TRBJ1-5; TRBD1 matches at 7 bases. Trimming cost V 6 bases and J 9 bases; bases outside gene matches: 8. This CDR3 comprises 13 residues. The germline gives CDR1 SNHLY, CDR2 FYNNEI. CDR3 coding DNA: TGTGCCAGCAGGGGGACAGTGGGATCGCCCCAGCATTTT. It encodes CASRGTVGSPQHF. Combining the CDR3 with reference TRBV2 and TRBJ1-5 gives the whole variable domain EPEVTQTPSHQVTQMGQEVILRCVPISNHLYFYWYRQILGQKVEFLVSFYNNEISEKSEIFDDQFSVERPDGSNFTLKIRSTKLEDSAMYFCASRGTVGSPQHFGDGTRLSIL.

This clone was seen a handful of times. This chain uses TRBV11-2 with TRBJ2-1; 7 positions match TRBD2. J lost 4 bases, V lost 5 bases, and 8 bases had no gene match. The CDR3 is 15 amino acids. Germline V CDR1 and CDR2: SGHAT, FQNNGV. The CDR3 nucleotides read TGTGCCAGCAGCCCCCGGACTAGGGGTTACAATGAGCAGTTCTTC. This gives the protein CASSPRTRGYNEQFF.

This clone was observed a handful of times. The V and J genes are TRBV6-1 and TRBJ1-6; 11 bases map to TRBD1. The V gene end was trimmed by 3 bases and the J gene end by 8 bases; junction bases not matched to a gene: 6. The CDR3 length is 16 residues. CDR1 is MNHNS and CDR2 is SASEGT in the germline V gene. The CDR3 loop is CASSETPGQGDSPLHF. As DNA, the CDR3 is TGTGCCAGCAGTGAGACGCCGGGACAGGGGGATTCACCCCTCCACTTT.

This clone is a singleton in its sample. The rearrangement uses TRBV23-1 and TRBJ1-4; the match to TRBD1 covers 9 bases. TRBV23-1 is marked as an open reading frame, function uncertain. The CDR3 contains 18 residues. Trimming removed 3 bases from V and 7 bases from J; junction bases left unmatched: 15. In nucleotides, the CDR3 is TGCGCCAGCAGTCATACGGGACAGGGTTTGTCGGTCGGTGAAAAACTGTTTTTT. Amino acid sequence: CASSHTGQGLSVGEKLFF.

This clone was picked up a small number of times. In DNA form, the CDR3 reads TGTGCCAGCAGCTTAGAGGGACTAGCTAATGAGCAGTTCTTC. Amino acid sequence: CASSLEGLANEQFF. The chain couples TRBV11-3 to TRBJ2-1; 9 nucleotides align to TRBD2. This CDR3 is 14 amino acids long. Germline V gene lookup returns CDR1 SGHNT and CDR2 YENEEA. Unmatched junction bases numbered 1, after V lost 0 bases and J lost 7 bases.